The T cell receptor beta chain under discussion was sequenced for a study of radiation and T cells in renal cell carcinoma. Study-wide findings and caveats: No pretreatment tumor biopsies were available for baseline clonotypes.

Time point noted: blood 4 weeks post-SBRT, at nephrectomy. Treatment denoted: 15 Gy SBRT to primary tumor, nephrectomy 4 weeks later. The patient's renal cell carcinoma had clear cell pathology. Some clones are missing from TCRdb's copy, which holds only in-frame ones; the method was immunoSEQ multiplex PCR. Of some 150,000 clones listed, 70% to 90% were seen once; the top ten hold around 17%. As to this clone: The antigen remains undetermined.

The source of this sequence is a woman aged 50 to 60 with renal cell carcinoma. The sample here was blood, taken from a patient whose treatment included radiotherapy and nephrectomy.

Here the CDR3 reads CASSSTGNTEAFF. In DNA, the CDR3 is TGTGCCAGCAGCTCCACAGGGAACACTGAAGCTTTCTTT. The V call is TRBV11-2, the J call TRBJ1-1; weak D call: TRBD1 (5 bases). The V and J ends lost 4 bases and 1 base respectively, with 7 bases between them. The CDR3 spans 13 residues. The germline V gene encodes CDR1 SGHAT and CDR2 FQNNGV.